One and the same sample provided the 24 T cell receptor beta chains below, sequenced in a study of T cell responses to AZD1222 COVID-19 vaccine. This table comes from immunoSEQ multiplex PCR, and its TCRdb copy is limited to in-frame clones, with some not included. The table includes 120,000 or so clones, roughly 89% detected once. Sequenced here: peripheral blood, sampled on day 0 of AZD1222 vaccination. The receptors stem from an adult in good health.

This CDR3 reads CSVADSNQPQHF. The CDR3 DNA reads as TGCAGCGTTGCGGACAGCAATCAGCCCCAGCATTTT. The chain uses TRBV29-1 and TRBJ1-5; D gene unclear. V shed 4 bases and J shed 1 base, with 5 bases lying between them. CDR1 and CDR2 from the germline V gene are SQVTM and ANQGSEA. The CDR3 runs to 12 residues. The full variable domain, rest sourced from reference TRBV29-1 and TRBJ1-5, is SAVISQKPSRDICQRGTSLTIQCQVDSQVTMMFWYRQQPGQSLTLIATANQGSEATYESGFVIDKFPISRPNLTFSTLTVSNMSPEDSSIYLCSVADSNQPQHFGDGTRLSIL.

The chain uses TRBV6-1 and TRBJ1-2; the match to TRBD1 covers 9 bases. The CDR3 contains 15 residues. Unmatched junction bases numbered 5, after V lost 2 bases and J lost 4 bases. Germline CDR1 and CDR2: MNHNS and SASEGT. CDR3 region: CASSEMGQGVYGYTF. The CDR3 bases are TGTGCCAGCAGTGAAATGGGACAGGGTGTCTATGGCTACACCTTC.

CDR3 bases: TGTGCCAGCAGCCCTACCGGGACTAGCGGGAGGAATGAGCAGTTCTTC. Amino acid sequence: CASSPTGTSGRNEQFF. This chain connects TRBV7-2 to TRBJ2-1; 15 bases agree with TRBD2. CDR1 SGHTA and CDR2 FQGNSA come from the germline V gene. CDR3 length: 16 residues. J was trimmed by 7 bases and V by 5 bases; bases with no gene match: 6. The entire variable domain, with the rest obtained from reference TRBV7-2 and TRBJ2-1, is as follows: GAGVSQSPSNKVTEKGKDVELRCDPISGHTALYWYRQSLGQGLEFLIYFQGNSAPDKSGLPSDRFSAERTGGSVSTLTIQRTQQEDSAVYLCASSPTGTSGRNEQFFGPGTRLTVL.

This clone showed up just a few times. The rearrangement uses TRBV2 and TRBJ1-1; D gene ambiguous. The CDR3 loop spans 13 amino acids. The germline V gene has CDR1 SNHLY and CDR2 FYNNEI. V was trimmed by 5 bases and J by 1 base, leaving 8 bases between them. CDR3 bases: TGTGCCAGCAGTATGAGGGAGAACACTGAAGCTTTCTTT. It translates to CASSMRENTEAFF. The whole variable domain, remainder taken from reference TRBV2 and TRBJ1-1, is EPEVTQTPSHQVTQMGQEVILRCVPISNHLYFYWYRQILGQKVEFLVSFYNNEISEKSEIFDDQFSVERPDGSNFTLKIRSTKLEDSAMYFCASSMRENTEAFFGQGTRLTVV.

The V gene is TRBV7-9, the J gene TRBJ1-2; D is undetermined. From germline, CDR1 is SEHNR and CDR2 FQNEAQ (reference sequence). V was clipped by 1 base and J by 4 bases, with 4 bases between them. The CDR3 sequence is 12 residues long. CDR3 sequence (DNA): TGTGCCAGCAGCTTAGAGGGCTATGGCTACACCTTC. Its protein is CASSLEGYGYTF.

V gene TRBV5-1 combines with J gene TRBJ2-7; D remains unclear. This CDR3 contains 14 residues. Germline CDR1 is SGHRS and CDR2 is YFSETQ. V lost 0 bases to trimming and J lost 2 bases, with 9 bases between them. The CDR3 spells CASSLGQETYEQYF. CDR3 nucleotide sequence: TGCGCCAGCAGCTTGGGTCAGGAGACCTACGAGCAGTACTTC.

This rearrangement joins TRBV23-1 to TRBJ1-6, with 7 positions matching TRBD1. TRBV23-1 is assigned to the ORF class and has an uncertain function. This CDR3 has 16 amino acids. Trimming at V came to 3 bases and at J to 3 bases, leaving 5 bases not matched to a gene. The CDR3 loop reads CASSQFRQGYNSPLHF. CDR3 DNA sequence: TGCGCCAGCAGTCAGTTCCGACAGGGCTATAATTCACCCCTCCACTTT.

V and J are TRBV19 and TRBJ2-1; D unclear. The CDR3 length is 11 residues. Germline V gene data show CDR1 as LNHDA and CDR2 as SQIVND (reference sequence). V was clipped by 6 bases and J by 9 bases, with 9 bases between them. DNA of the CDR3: TGTGCCAGTAGGAAGTATCCTGAGCAGTTCTTC. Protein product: CASRKYPEQFF.

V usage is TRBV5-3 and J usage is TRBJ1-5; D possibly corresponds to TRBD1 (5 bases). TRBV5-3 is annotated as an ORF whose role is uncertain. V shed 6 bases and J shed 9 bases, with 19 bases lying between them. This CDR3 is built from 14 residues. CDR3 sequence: CARTIRPGRWPQHF. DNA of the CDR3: TGTGCCAGAACCATAAGGCCAGGGCGATGGCCCCAGCATTTT.

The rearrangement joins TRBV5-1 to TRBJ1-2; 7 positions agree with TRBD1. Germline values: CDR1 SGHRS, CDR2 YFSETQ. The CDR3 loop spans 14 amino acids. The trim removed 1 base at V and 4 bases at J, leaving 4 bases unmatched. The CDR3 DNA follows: TGCGCCAGCAGCTTGACAGGGGAGGGCTATGGCTACACCTTC. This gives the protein CASSLTGEGYGYTF.

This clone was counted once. CDR3 DNA: TGTGCCAGCAGGGGGGAGCAGAGCTCTGGAAACACCATATATTTT. This translates into CASRGEQSSGNTIYF. This chain links TRBV25-1 with TRBJ1-3; tentative D call: TRBD1 (5 bases). Trimming stripped 6 bases from V and 0 bases from J, with 12 bases between. The CDR3 contains 15 residues. CDR1 MGHDK and CDR2 SYGVNS come from the germline V gene.

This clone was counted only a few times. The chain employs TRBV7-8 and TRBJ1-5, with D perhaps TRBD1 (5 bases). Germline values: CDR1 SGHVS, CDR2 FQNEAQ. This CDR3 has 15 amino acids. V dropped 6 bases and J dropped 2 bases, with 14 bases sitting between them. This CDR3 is CASRSGGMGNQPQHF. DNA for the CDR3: TGTGCCAGCAGGAGTGGGGGGATGGGCAATCAGCCCCAGCATTTT.

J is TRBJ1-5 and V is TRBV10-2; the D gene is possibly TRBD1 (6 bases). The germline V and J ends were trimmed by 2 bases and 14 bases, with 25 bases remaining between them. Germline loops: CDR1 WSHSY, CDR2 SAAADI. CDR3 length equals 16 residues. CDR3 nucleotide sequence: TGCGCCAGCAGTGAGCCTACCGGGATCCCTGACGGGACAAAGCATTTT. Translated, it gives CASSEPTGIPDGTKHF.

CDR3 protein: CASSSNIDTEQYF. The CDR3 nucleotides read TGCGCCAGCAGCTCAAATATAGACACGGAGCAGTACTTC. The chain couples TRBV5-1 to TRBJ2-7; D remains ambiguous. The germline gives CDR1 SGHRS, CDR2 YFSETQ. The CDR3 is 13 amino acids. V lost 3 bases to trimming and J lost 7 bases, with 14 bases between them.

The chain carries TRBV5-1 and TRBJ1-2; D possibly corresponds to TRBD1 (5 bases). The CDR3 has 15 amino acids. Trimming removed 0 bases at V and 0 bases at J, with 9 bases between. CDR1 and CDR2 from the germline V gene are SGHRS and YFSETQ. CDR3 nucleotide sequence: TGCGCCAGCAGCTTGGACCAGGGAGCTAACTATGGCTACACCTTC. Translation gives CASSLDQGANYGYTF.

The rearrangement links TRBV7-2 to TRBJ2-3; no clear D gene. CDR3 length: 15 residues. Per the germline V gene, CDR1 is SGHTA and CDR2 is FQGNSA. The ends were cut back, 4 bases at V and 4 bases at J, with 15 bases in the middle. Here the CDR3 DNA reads TGTGCCAGCAGCTCTCTGGGCCGTGAGTCAGATACGCAGTATTTT. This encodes CASSSLGRESDTQYF.

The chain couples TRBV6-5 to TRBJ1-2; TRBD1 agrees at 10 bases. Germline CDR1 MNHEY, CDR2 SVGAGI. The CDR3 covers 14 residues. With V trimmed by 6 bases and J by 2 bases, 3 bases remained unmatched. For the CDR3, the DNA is TGTGCCAGCAGGGACAGGGGGATAAACTATGGCTACACCTTC. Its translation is CASRDRGINYGYTF.

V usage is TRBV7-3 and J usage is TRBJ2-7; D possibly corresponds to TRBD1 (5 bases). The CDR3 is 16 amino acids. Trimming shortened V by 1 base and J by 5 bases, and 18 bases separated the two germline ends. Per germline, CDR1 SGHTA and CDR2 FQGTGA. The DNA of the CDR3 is TGTGCCAGCAGCTTAAGTCGGAGTTACCCGGACAACGAGCAGTACTTC. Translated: CASSLSRSYPDNEQYF.

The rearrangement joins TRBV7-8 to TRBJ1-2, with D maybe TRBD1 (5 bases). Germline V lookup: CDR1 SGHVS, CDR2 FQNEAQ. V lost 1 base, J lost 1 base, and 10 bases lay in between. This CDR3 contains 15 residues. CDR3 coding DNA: TGTGCCAGCAGCTTAGTTGACAGTATTAACTATGGCTACACCTTC. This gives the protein CASSLVDSINYGYTF.

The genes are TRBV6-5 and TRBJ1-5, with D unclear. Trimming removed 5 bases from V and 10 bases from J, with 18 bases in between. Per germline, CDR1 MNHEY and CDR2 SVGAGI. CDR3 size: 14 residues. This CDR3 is CASSPSRIGSPQHF. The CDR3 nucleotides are TGTGCCAGCAGTCCCAGTCGGATCGGAAGCCCCCAGCATTTT.

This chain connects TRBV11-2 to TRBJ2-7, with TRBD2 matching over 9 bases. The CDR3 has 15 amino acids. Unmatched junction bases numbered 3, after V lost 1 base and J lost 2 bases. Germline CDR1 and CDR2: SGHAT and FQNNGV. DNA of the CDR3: TGTGCCAGCAGCTTAGGATCTAGCGGGGCCTACGAGCAGTACTTC. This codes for CASSLGSSGAYEQYF.

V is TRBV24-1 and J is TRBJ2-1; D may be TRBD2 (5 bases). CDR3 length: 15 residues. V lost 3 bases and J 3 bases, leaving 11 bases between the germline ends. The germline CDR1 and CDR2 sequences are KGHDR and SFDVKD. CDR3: CATSDSGKHYNEQFF. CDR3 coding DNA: TGTGCCACCAGTGATAGCGGAAAACACTACAATGAGCAGTTCTTC.

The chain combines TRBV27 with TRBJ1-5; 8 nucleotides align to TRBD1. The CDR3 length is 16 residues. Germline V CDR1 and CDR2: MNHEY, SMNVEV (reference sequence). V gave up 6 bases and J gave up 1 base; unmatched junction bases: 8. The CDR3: CASRAQGAQSNQPQHF. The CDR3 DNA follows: TGTGCCAGCAGAGCTCAGGGGGCGCAGAGCAATCAGCCCCAGCATTTT.

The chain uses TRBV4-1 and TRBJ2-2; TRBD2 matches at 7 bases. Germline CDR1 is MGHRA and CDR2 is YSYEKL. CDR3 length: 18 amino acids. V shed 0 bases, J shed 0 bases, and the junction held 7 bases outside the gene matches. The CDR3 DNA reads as TGCGCCAGCAGCCAAGATCCAGCGGGAATAACGAACACCGGGGAGCTGTTTTTT. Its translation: CASSQDPAGITNTGELFF.